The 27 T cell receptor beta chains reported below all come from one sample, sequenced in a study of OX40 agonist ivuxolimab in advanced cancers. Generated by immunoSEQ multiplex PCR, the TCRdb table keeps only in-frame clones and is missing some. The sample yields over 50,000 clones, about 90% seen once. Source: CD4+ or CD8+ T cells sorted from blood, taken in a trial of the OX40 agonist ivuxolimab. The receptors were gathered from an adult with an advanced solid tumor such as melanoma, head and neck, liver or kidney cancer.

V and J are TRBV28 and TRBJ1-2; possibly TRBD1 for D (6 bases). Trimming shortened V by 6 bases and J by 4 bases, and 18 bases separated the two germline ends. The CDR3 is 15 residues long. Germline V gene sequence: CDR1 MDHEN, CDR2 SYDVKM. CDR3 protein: CASRPYRDRAYGYTF. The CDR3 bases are TGTGCCAGCAGACCTTACAGGGATAGAGCCTATGGCTACACCTTC.

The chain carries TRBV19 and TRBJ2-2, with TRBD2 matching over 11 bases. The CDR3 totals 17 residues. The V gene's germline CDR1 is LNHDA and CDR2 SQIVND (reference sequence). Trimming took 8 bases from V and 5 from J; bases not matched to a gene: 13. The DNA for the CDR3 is TGTGCCAGTCTTAGCGGGAGGGCCCGTACGAGGACCGGGGAGCTGTTTTTT. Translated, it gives CASLSGRARTRTGELFF. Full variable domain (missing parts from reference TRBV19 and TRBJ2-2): DGGITQSPKYLFRKEGQNVTLSCEQNLNHDAMYWYRQDPGQGLRLIYYSQIVNDFQKGDIAEGYSVSREKKESFPLTVTSAQKNPTAFYLCASLSGRARTRTGELFFGEGSRLTVL.

CDR3 region: CASSEDRGRREQFF. The CDR3 nucleotides are TGTGCCAGCAGCGAGGACAGGGGGCGTCGTGAGCAGTTCTTC. The chain carries TRBV7-2 and TRBJ2-1; TRBD1 matches 11 bases. Germline CDR1 reads SGHTA; CDR2 reads FQGNSA. Trimming cost V 5 bases and J 9 bases; bases outside gene matches: 6. The CDR3 loop spans 14 amino acids.

The DNA of the CDR3 is TGTGCCAGCAGCCAGATGGCAGGGAACACCGGGGAGCTGTTTTTT. Translated: CASSQMAGNTGELFF. The chain is built from TRBV7-8 and TRBJ2-2; D not resolved. The V and J ends lost 5 bases and 1 base respectively, with 11 bases between them. The CDR3 runs to 15 residues. Germline CDR1 and CDR2: SGHVS and FQNEAQ.

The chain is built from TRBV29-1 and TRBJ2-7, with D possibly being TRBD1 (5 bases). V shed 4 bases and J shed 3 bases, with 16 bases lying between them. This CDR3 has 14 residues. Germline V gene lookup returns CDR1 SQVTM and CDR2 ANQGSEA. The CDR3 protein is CSVVLYDSSYEQYF. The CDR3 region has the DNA TGCAGCGTTGTTCTGTACGACAGCAGCTACGAGCAGTACTTC.

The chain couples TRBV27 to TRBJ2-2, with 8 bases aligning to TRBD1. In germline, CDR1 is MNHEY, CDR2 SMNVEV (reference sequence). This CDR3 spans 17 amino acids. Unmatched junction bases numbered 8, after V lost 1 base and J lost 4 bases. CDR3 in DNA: TGTGCCAGCAGTTTATTGCCCGGACAGGGACGCACCGGGGAGCTGTTTTTT. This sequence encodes CASSLLPGQGRTGELFF.

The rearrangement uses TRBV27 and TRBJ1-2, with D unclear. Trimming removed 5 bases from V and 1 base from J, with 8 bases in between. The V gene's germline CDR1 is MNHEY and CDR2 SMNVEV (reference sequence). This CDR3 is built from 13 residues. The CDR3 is CASSHGVNYGYTF. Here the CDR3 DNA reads TGTGCCAGCAGTCACGGGGTTAACTATGGCTACACCTTC.

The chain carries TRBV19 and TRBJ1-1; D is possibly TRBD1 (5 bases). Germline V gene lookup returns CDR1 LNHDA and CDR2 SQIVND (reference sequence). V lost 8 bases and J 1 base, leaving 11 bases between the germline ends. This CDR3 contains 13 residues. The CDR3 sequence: CASGDHRNTEAFF. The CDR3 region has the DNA TGTGCCAGTGGGGACCACAGGAACACTGAAGCTTTCTTT.

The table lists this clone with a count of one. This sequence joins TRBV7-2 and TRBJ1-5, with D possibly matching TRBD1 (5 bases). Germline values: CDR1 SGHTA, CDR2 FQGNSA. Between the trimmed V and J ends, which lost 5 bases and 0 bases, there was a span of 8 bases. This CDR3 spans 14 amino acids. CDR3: CASSIDSSNQPQHF. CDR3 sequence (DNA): TGTGCCAGCAGCATAGACAGTAGCAATCAGCCCCAGCATTTT.

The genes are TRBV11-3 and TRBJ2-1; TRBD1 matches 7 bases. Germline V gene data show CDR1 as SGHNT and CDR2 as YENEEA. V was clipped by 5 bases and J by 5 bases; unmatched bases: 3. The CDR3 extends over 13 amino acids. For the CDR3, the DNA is TGTGCCAGCAGCAGAACAGGGGACAATGAGCAGTTCTTC. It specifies CASSRTGDNEQFF.

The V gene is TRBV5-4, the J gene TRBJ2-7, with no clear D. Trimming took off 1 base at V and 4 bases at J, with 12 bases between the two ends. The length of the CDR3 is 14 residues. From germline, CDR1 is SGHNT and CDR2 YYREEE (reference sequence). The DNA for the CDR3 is TGTGCCAGCAGCTTGAGGGCAGTTCCATACGAGCAGTACTTC. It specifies CASSLRAVPYEQYF.

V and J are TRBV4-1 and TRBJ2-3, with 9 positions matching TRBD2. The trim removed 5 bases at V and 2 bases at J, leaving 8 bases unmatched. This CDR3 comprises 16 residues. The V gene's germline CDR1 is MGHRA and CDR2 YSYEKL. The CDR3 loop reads CASSEAVAGATDTQYF. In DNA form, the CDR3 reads TGCGCCAGCAGCGAAGCGGTAGCGGGGGCCACAGATACGCAGTATTTT.

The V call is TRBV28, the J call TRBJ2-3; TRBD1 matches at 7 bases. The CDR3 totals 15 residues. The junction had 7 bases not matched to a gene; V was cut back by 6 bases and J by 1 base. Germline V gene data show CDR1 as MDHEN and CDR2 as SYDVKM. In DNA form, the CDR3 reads TGTGCCAGCAGACTAGGACAGGTCCGCACAGATACGCAGTATTTT. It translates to CASRLGQVRTDTQYF.

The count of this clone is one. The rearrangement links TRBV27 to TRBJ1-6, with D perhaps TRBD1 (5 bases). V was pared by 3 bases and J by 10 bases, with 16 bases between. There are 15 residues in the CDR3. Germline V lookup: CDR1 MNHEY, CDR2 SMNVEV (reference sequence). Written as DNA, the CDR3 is TGTGCCAGCAGTTTCACTCAGGGAACCCAGTCACCCCTCCACTTT. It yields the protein CASSFTQGTQSPLHF.

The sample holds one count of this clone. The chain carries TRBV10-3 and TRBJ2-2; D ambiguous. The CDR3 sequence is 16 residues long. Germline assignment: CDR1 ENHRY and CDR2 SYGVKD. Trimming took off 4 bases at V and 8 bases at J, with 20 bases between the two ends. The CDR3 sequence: CAISAHGFNSQGELFF. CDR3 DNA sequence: TGTGCCATCAGTGCCCACGGTTTTAACAGCCAAGGGGAGCTGTTTTTT.

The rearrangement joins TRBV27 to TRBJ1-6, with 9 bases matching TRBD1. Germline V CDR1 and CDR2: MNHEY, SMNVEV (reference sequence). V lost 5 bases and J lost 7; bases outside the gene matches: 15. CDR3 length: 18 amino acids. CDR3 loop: CASSPWTGASHQNSPLHF. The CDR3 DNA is TGTGCCAGCAGTCCTTGGACAGGGGCAAGTCATCAAAATTCACCCCTCCACTTT.

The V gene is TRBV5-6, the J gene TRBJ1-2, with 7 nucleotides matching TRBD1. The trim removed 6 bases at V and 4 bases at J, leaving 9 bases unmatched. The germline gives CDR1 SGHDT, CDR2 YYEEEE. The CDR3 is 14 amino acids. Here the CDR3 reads CASTKGQLLYGYTF. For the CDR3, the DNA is TGTGCCAGCACAAAGGGACAGCTCCTCTATGGCTACACCTTC. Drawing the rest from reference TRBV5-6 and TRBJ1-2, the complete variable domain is DAGVTQSPTHLIKTRGQQVTLRCSPKSGHDTVSWYQQALGQGPQFIFQYYEEEERQRGNFPDRFSGHQFPNYSSELNVNALLLGDSALYLCASTKGQLLYGYTFGSGTRLTVV.

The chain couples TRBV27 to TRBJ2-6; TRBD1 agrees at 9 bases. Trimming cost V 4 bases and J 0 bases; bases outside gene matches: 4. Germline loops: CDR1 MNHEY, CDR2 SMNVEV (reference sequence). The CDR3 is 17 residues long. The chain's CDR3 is CASSSGQGRSGANVLTF. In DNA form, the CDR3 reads TGTGCCAGCAGTTCCGGACAGGGGCGCTCTGGGGCCAACGTCCTGACTTTC.

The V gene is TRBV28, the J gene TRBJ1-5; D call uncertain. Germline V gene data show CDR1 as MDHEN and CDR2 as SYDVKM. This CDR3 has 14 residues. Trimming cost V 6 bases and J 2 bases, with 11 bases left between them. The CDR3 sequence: CASSSRGGNQPQHF. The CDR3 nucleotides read TGTGCCAGCAGCTCCCGCGGGGGCAATCAGCCCCAGCATTTT. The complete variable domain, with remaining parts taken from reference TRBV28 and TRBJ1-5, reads DVKVTQSSRYLVKRTGEKVFLECVQDMDHENMFWYRQDPGLGLRLIYFSYDVKMKEKGDIPEGYSVSREKKERFSLILESASTNQTSMYLCASSSRGGNQPQHFGDGTRLSIL.

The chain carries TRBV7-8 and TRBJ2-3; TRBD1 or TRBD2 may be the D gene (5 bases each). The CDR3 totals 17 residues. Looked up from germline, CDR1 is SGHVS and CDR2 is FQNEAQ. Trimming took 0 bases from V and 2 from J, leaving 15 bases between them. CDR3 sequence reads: CASSLAGDGTNTDTQYF. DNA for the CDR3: TGTGCCAGCAGCTTAGCGGGGGACGGAACTAACACAGATACGCAGTATTTT.

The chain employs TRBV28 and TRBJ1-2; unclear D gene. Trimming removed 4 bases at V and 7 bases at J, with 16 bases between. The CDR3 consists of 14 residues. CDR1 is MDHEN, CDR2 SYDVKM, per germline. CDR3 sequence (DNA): TGTGCCAGCAGTTCTCAACCGGGCATTTCTGGCTACACCTTC. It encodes CASSSQPGISGYTF.

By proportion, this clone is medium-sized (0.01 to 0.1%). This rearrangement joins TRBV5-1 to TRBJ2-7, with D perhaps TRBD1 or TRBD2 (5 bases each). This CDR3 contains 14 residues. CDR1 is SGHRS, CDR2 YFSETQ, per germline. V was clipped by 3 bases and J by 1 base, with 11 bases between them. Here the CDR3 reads CASSSTGPSYEQYF. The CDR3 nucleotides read TGCGCCAGCAGCTCAACGGGGCCTTCCTACGAGCAGTACTTC. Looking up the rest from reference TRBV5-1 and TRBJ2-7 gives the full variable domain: KAGVTQTPRYLIKTRGQQVTLSCSPISGHRSVSWYQQTPGQGLQFLFEYFSETQRNKGNFPGRFSGRQFSNSRSEMNVSTLELGDSALYLCASSSTGPSYEQYFGPGTRLTVT.

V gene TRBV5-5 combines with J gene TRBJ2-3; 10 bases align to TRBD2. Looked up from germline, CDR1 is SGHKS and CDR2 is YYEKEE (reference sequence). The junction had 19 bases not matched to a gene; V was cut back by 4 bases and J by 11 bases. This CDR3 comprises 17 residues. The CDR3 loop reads CASSAGSSLLAGLGQYF. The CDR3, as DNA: TGTGCCAGCAGCGCGGGCAGTTCCTTACTAGCGGGACTGGGGCAGTATTTT.

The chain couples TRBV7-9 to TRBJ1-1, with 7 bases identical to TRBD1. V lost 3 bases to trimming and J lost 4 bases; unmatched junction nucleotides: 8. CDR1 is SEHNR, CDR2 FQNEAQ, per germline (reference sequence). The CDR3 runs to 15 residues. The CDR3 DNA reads TGTGCCAGCAGCTTCCAAGAGGGGGCTGGCACTGAAGCTTTCTTT. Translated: CASSFQEGAGTEAFF.

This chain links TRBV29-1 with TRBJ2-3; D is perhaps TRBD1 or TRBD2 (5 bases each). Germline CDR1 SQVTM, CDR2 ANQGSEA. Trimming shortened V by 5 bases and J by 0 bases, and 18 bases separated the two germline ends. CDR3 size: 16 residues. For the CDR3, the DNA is TGCAGCGTTACTACCCCGGGGCTCTCTAGCACAGATACGCAGTATTTT. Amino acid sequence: CSVTTPGLSSTDTQYF.

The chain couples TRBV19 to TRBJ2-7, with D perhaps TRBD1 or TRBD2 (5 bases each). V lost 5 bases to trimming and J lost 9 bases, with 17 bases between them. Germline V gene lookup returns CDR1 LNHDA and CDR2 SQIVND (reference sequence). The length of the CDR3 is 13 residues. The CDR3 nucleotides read TGTGCCAGTAGTCCTTTGGGGGAGCGCGGGCAGTACTTC. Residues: CASSPLGERGQYF.

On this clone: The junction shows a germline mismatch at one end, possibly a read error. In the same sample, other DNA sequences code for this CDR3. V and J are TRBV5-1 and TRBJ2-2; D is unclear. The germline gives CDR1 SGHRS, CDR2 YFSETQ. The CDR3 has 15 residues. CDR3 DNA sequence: TGCGCTAGCAGCTTCGGCCAGGTGAACACCGGGGAGCTGTTTTTT. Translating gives CASSFGQVNTGELFF.